The clone carrying this T cell receptor beta chain came up once. Antigen unknown. This entry belongs to a study of PD-1 blockade in mismatch repair-deficient tumors. Points from the study as a whole: Tumor-resident clones, often absent from pretreatment blood, expanded after pembrolizumab and then contracted.

Some clones are missing from TCRdb's copy, which holds only in-frame ones; the method was immunoSEQ multiplex PCR. The sample comprises 120,000 or so clones, 70% to 90% of which are singletons, and about 14% rests with the top ten. The V and J ends lost 2 bases and 4 bases, in that order; junction bases with no gene match: 13. This CDR3 is 18 amino acids long. Germline loops: CDR1 MDHEN, CDR2 SYDVKM. The origin of this receptor is an adult with mismatch repair-deficient cancer. The sample consisted of peripheral blood, taken 44 weeks after starting pembrolizumab. The chain carries TRBV28 and TRBJ1-5, with 8 bases that match TRBD1. CDR3 DNA: TGTGCCAGCAGTTTAGGGTGGACAGGGAGGGTAGGAAATCAGCCCCAGCATTTT. This encodes CASSLGWTGRVGNQPQHF.